A single sample gave rise to the 28 T cell receptor beta chains below, sequenced in a study of control samples from healthy donors and cancer patients. Sequencing used immunoSEQ multiplex PCR; TCRdb keeps in-frame clones, though not all of them. Among about 270,000 clones, over 70% were seen once, and the ten largest hold about an eighth. The material sequenced was PBMCs. Source of these receptors: a woman in her fifties or sixties with lung cancer.

The chain has TRBV7-9 and TRBJ2-3; 12 bases line up with TRBD2. The germline gives CDR1 SEHNR, CDR2 FQNEAQ (reference sequence). V lost 5 bases and J lost 3; bases outside the gene matches: 6. There are 16 residues in the CDR3. The CDR3 DNA sequence: TGTGCCAGCAGCCTTGCGACTAGCGGGAGAACAGATACGCAGTATTTT. Translated, it gives CASSLATSGRTDTQYF.

The V and J genes are TRBV19 and TRBJ2-3; 7 bases agree with TRBD1. Unmatched junction bases numbered 5, after V lost 1 base and J lost 4 bases. The CDR3 is made up of 15 amino acids. Germline V lookup: CDR1 LNHDA, CDR2 SQIVND (reference sequence). The CDR3 reads CASSIARGKADTQYF. The DNA of the CDR3 is TGTGCCAGTAGTATAGCCAGGGGGAAGGCAGATACGCAGTATTTT.

This sequence joins TRBV29-1 and TRBJ2-1; possibly TRBD1 for D (5 bases). The CDR3 consists of 11 residues. V lost 4 bases, J lost 5 bases, and 6 bases lay in between. Germline assignment: CDR1 SQVTM and CDR2 ANQGSEA. The CDR3 reads CSVARDNEQFF. DNA of the CDR3: TGCAGCGTTGCCAGGGACAATGAGCAGTTCTTC.

V and J are TRBV6-5 and TRBJ2-1; TRBD1 is a possible D gene (6 bases). This CDR3 comprises 15 residues. Germline V CDR1 and CDR2: MNHEY, SVGAGI. V gave up 3 bases and J gave up 5 bases, with 14 bases separating them. In DNA form, the CDR3 reads TGTGCCAGCAGTTATCTTGGGGGCGCGAACAATGAGCAGTTCTTC. Protein sequence: CASSYLGGANNEQFF.

The rearrangement links TRBV7-8 to TRBJ1-3; D is undetermined. Germline CDR1 reads SGHVS; CDR2 reads FQNEAQ. Trimming stripped 0 bases from V and 0 bases from J, with 6 bases between. The CDR3 has 15 residues. The CDR3 region has the DNA TGTGCCAGCAGCTTAGCGGCAGACTCTGGAAACACCATATATTTT. Amino acids: CASSLAADSGNTIYF.

V is TRBV2 and J is TRBJ2-1, with a weak D call TRBD1 (6 bases). V lost 5 bases to trimming and J lost 8 bases, with 22 bases between them. The CDR3 runs to 16 residues. Germline CDR1 is SNHLY and CDR2 is FYNNEI. CDR3 protein: CASSQASGVLRDEQFF. The CDR3 nucleotides are TGTGCCAGCAGTCAGGCTTCAGGGGTTCTGAGGGATGAGCAGTTCTTC.

The V and J genes are TRBV5-5 and TRBJ2-1, with 7 bases identical to TRBD1. Germline assignment: CDR1 SGHKS and CDR2 YYEKEE (reference sequence). V lost 0 bases, J lost 14 bases, and 8 bases stayed unmatched. The CDR3 has 13 residues. CDR3 region: CASSLGAWDRKFF. The CDR3 region has the DNA TGTGCCAGCAGCTTGGGAGCTTGGGACAGAAAGTTCTTC.

The sample holds many counts of this clone. The chain carries TRBV7-2 and TRBJ2-7; the match to TRBD1 covers 9 bases. This CDR3 has 14 amino acids. V lost 5 bases to trimming and J lost 3 bases; unmatched junction nucleotides: 5. Germline V gives CDR1 SGHTA, CDR2 FQGNSA. CDR3 protein: CASSTTGGGYEQYF. CDR3 sequence (DNA): TGTGCCAGCAGCACGACAGGGGGAGGCTACGAGCAGTACTTC.

J is TRBJ1-2 and V is TRBV27; possible D gene TRBD1, 6 bases. CDR1 and CDR2 (germline): MNHEY, SMNVEV (reference sequence). This CDR3 has 15 amino acids. V was shortened by 1 base and J by 5 bases, with 14 bases between the two germline ends. CDR3: CASSLFAVQGYGYTF. The CDR3 DNA is TGTGCCAGCAGTTTATTTGCAGTCCAGGGGTATGGCTACACCTTC.

The V and J genes are TRBV10-3 and TRBJ2-5, with D perhaps matching TRBD2 (5 bases). Germline V gene sequence: CDR1 ENHRY, CDR2 SYGVKD. This CDR3 contains 13 residues. The ends were cut back, 0 bases at V and 7 bases at J, with 9 bases in the middle. The CDR3 protein is CAISESAEGTQYF. CDR3 coding DNA: TGTGCCATCAGTGAGTCGGCAGAGGGGACCCAGTACTTC.

The CDR3 nucleotides are TGTGCCAGCAGCTTAGGGGACGGTCTTGAAGCTTTCTTT. This translates into CASSLGDGLEAFF. V usage is TRBV11-2 and J usage is TRBJ1-1; possible D gene TRBD1, 5 bases. Per germline, CDR1 SGHAT and CDR2 FQNNGV. The CDR3 runs 13 residues. Trimming cost V 1 base and J 7 bases, with 10 bases left between them.

The chain combines TRBV7-9 with TRBJ2-7; D remains unclear. Trimming took off 3 bases at V and 6 bases at J, with 12 bases between the two ends. This CDR3 is built from 13 residues. Germline CDR1 SEHNR, CDR2 FQNEAQ (reference sequence). CDR3 sequence: CASSFLFLGEQYF. CDR3 DNA: TGTGCCAGCAGCTTCCTCTTTCTGGGCGAGCAGTACTTC. Complete variable domain (other parts from reference TRBV7-9 and TRBJ2-7): DTGVSQNPRHKITKRGQNVTFRCDPISEHNRLYWYRQTLGQGPEFLTYFQNEAQLEKSRLLSDRFSAERPKGSFSTLEIQRTEQGDSAMYLCASSFLFLGEQYFGPGTRLTVT.

This chain connects TRBV5-1 to TRBJ2-2; D uncertain. Trimming removed 5 bases from V and 1 base from J, with 9 bases in between. Germline lookup yields CDR1 SGHRS and CDR2 YFSETQ. The CDR3 covers 14 residues. The CDR3 coding sequence is TGCGCCAGCAGTGGTGAGAAGAACACCGGGGAGCTGTTTTTT. It translates to CASSGEKNTGELFF.

The chain carries TRBV29-1 and TRBJ1-2; D is uncertain. The CDR3 sequence is 14 residues long. The V end lost 6 bases, the J end lost 6 bases, and 20 bases lay between the germline ends. From germline, CDR1 is SQVTM and CDR2 ANQGSEA. The CDR3 DNA follows: TGCAGCGTCCTCCCACCCGGAGGTCCCGATGGCTACACCTTC. Residues: CSVLPPGGPDGYTF.

The V gene is TRBV6-5, the J gene TRBJ2-1; D ambiguous. The CDR3 contains 12 residues. The V end lost 8 bases, the J end lost 0 bases, and 5 bases lay between the germline ends. Per the germline V gene, CDR1 is MNHEY and CDR2 is SVGAGI. The CDR3 DNA sequence: TGTGCCAGCGCGCCCTCCTACAATGAGCAGTTCTTC. This encodes CASAPSYNEQFF.

This chain joins TRBV5-1 and TRBJ2-2; D uncertain. The CDR3 has 17 amino acids. Per germline, CDR1 SGHRS and CDR2 YFSETQ. V lost 4 bases and J lost 1, with 17 bases in between. CDR3 nucleotides: TGCGCCAGCAGCCCCAATGGACCGGCCCAGAACACCGGGGAGCTGTTTTTT. This translates into CASSPNGPAQNTGELFF.

This clone was seen a handful of times. The chain combines TRBV5-1 with TRBJ1-2, with TRBD1 identical over 7 bases. Looked up from germline, CDR1 is SGHRS and CDR2 is YFSETQ. The CDR3 spans 12 residues. V shed 4 bases and J 8 bases; nucleotides not matched to a gene: 5. The CDR3 loop is CASSLDRVGYTF. The CDR3 DNA reads as TGCGCCAGCAGCCTAGACAGGGTCGGCTACACCTTC.

This chain links TRBV10-2 with TRBJ2-7, with 10 positions matching TRBD1. The ends lost 5 bases at V and 4 bases at J; junction bases unmatched: 5. This CDR3 region has 14 residues. Germline V lookup: CDR1 WSHSY, CDR2 SAAADI. The DNA of the CDR3 is TGCGCCAGCAGTTTGGCGGGACAGGGGTACGAGCAGTACTTC. This encodes CASSLAGQGYEQYF.

The rearrangement uses TRBV27 and TRBJ2-2; 10 bases map to TRBD2. V shed 2 bases, J shed 4 bases, and the junction held 4 bases outside the gene matches. This CDR3 spans 16 amino acids. The germline gives CDR1 MNHEY, CDR2 SMNVEV (reference sequence). The CDR3 nucleotides are TGTGCCAGCAGTTTAGGCAGCGGGGGGGGCACCGGGGAGCTGTTTTTT. This encodes CASSLGSGGGTGELFF.

The rearrangement links TRBV9 to TRBJ2-2; tentative D call: TRBD2 (6 bases). The CDR3 has 15 amino acids. Trimming shortened V by 1 base and J by 5 bases, and 12 bases separated the two germline ends. Germline lookup yields CDR1 SGDLS and CDR2 YYNGEE. CDR3: CASSVSGGWTGELFF. In DNA form, the CDR3 reads TGTGCCAGCAGCGTATCCGGAGGGTGGACCGGGGAGCTGTTTTTT.

The J gene is TRBJ2-2, the V gene TRBV2; unclear D gene. Germline-derived CDR1 and CDR2 are SNHLY and FYNNEI. CDR3 length: 13 residues. V was trimmed by 6 bases and J by 0 bases, leaving 5 bases between them. The CDR3 DNA is TGTGCCAGCAGCGGGTCGAACACCGGGGAGCTGTTTTTT. Its translation: CASSGSNTGELFF.

The chain joins TRBV5-1 to TRBJ2-1, with D hard to call. CDR3 length: 14 residues. Germline assignment: CDR1 SGHRS and CDR2 YFSETQ. Trimming left V 5 bases short and J 2 bases short, with 11 bases between. The CDR3 reads CASSGGRPYNEQFF. The CDR3 DNA reads as TGCGCCAGCAGTGGCGGCCGCCCCTACAATGAGCAGTTCTTC.

A single count supports this clone. The junction departs from the called germline gene at one end, perhaps through a read error. The CDR3 DNA is TGTGCCATCAGTGCAGGGAACGCTGAAGCTTTCTTT. Amino acids: CAISAGNAEAFF. The chain links TRBV10-3 to TRBJ1-1; D possibly corresponds to TRBD1 (5 bases). The CDR3 contains 12 residues. CDR1 and CDR2 (germline): ENHRY, SYGVKD.

The V call is TRBV28, the J call TRBJ1-6; TRBD1 might be the D (6 bases). V was trimmed by 7 bases and J by 3 bases, leaving 10 bases between them. This CDR3 has 14 amino acids. From germline, CDR1 is MDHEN and CDR2 SYDVKM. The CDR3 DNA follows: TGTGCCAGCACTTCGGACAGCTATAATTCACCCCTCCACTTT. Translating it yields CASTSDSYNSPLHF. The full variable domain, completed using reference TRBV28 and TRBJ1-6, is DVKVTQSSRYLVKRTGEKVFLECVQDMDHENMFWYRQDPGLGLRLIYFSYDVKMKEKGDIPEGYSVSREKKERFSLILESASTNQTSMYLCASTSDSYNSPLHFGNGTRLTVT.

V usage is TRBV11-1 and J usage is TRBJ2-7; 8 nucleotides align to TRBD1. The CDR3 is 15 residues long. V lost 1 base, J lost 1 base, and 3 bases stayed unmatched. CDR1 and CDR2 (germline): SGHAT, FQDESV (reference sequence). CDR3 bases: TGTGCCAGCAGCTTAGACGGGACAGGTTCCTACGAGCAGTACTTC. It yields the protein CASSLDGTGSYEQYF.

This chain joins TRBV11-2 and TRBJ2-5; D ambiguous. The CDR3 has 13 amino acids. Germline values: CDR1 SGHAT, CDR2 FQNNGV. Between the trimmed V and J ends, which lost 8 bases and 2 bases, there was a span of 12 bases. DNA for the CDR3: TGTGCCAGCGCGAGACTCAGACAAGAGACCCAGTACTTC. Its protein is CASARLRQETQYF.

With respect to this clone: In the same sample, other DNA sequences code for this CDR3. V usage is TRBV6-5 and J usage is TRBJ1-1, with D hard to call. Germline CDR1 and CDR2: MNHEY and SVGAGI. The CDR3 totals 13 residues. With 6 bases removed from V and 0 bases from J, the gap between germline ends came to 8 bases. The CDR3 here is CASSSHMNTEAFF. The CDR3 bases are TGTGCCAGCAGCTCCCATATGAACACTGAAGCTTTCTTT.

Here the CDR3 DNA reads TGTGCCTGCCCGGGCCTTGGTGAAGCTTTCTTT. As protein: CACPGLGEAFF. The chain is built from TRBV30 and TRBJ1-1; D gene ambiguous. Trimming stripped 6 bases from V and 7 bases from J, with 12 bases between. Germline CDR1 GTSNPN, CDR2 SVGIG (reference sequence). CDR3 length: 11 residues. Full variable domain (rest looked up from reference TRBV30 and TRBJ1-1): SQTIHQWPATLVQPVGSPLSLECTVEGTSNPNLYWYRQAAGRGLQLLFYSVGIGQISSEVPQNLSASRPQDRQFILSSKKLLLSDSGFYLCACPGLGEAFFGQGTRLTVV.